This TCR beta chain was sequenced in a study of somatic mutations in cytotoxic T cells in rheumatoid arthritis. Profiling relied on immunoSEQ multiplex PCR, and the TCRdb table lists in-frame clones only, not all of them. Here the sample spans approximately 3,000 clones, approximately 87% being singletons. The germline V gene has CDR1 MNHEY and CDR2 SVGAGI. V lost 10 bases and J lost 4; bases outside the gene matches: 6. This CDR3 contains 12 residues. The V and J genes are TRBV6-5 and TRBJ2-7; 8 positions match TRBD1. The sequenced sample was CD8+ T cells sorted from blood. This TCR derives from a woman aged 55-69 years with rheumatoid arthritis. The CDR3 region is CATRTGPYEQYF. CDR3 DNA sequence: TGTGCCACCCGGACAGGGCCGTACGAGCAGTACTTC.